One sample yielded the 8 T cell receptor beta chains listed below, sequenced in a study of cytomegalovirus exposure and HLA in healthy donors. This PCR relied on a set of 60 Vbeta primers and 13 Jbeta primers. Produced via immunoSEQ multiplex PCR; TCRdb's table is partial and in-frame only. The sample consists of about 91,000 clones, roughly 60% of them appearing once. What was sequenced was PBMCs. The receptors derive from a human donor in good health.

V and J are TRBV29-1 and TRBJ1-2, with D possibly matching TRBD1 (6 bases). V lost 6 bases and J lost 2, with 25 bases in between. Germline V gene lookup returns CDR1 SQVTM and CDR2 ANQGSEA. The CDR3 extends over 17 amino acids. The CDR3 nucleotides read TGCAGCGTCCGCAAGGGGGGACAAAGCGGGGCCAACTATGGCTACACCTTC. It specifies CSVRKGGQSGANYGYTF.

A few counts support this clone. CDR3 nucleotide sequence: TGTGCCAGCAGCCGACGCCGGGACAGGGCTTCCCAATATAATTCACCCCTCCACTTT. Its translation is CASSRRRDRASQYNSPLHF. V gene TRBV7-8 combines with J gene TRBJ1-6; TRBD1 agrees at 9 bases. Unmatched junction bases numbered 15, after V lost 5 bases and J lost 4 bases. This CDR3 contains 19 residues. Per the germline V gene, CDR1 is SGHVS and CDR2 is FQNEAQ. Together with reference TRBV7-8 and TRBJ1-6, the CDR3 gives the full variable domain: GAGVSQSPRYKVAKRGQDVALRCDPISGHVSLFWYQQALGQGPEFLTYFQNEAQLDKSGLPSDRFFAERPEGSVSTLKIQRTQQEDSAVYLCASSRRRDRASQYNSPLHFGNGTRLTVT.

The V call is TRBV6-1, the J call TRBJ2-1; no reliable D call. V dropped 7 bases and J dropped 8 bases, with 15 bases sitting between them. Germline V CDR1 and CDR2: MNHNS, SASEGT. The CDR3 has 13 amino acids. CDR3 nucleotides: TGTGCCAGCACCTCGGTTCTTATGGATGAGCAGTTCTTC. Its translation is CASTSVLMDEQFF.

This chain uses TRBV4-3 with TRBJ1-1; 9 bases are shared with TRBD1. Trimming at V came to 3 bases and at J to 8 bases, leaving 4 bases not matched to a gene. The CDR3 runs 13 residues. Germline lookup yields CDR1 LGHNA and CDR2 YSLEER. Written as DNA, the CDR3 is TGCGCCAGCAGCCAGCTAACAGGGGGCGAAGCTTTCTTT. Translating gives CASSQLTGGEAFF.

This clone was observed a few times. The chain is built from TRBV4-3 and TRBJ1-6; 8 positions agree with TRBD1. Trimming took 6 bases from V and 9 from J; bases not matched to a gene: 10. CDR3 size: 15 residues. Germline V gene lookup returns CDR1 LGHNA and CDR2 YSLEER. The DNA of the CDR3 is TGCGCCAGCAGACTAAACGCGGGGACAGGTTCACCCCTCCACTTT. Its translation is CASRLNAGTGSPLHF.

The gene calls are TRBV5-1 and TRBJ2-3, with 9 nucleotides matching TRBD2. The germline CDR1 and CDR2 sequences are SGHRS and YFSETQ. V shed 6 bases, J shed 1 base, and the junction held 3 bases outside the gene matches. The CDR3 length is 14 residues. The DNA of the CDR3 is TGCGCCAGCAACCAGCGGGGGGGCACAGATACGCAGTATTTT. Protein: CASNQRGGTDTQYF.

V gene TRBV7-6 combines with J gene TRBJ1-6; possible D gene TRBD1, 5 bases. Trimming took off 0 bases at V and 9 bases at J, with 12 bases between the two ends. The V gene's germline CDR1 is SGHVS and CDR2 FNYEAQ. The CDR3 is 15 amino acids. The CDR3 reads CASSLAGQGGSPLHF. The CDR3 coding sequence is TGTGCCAGCAGCTTAGCGGGGCAGGGTGGTTCACCCCTCCACTTT. The variable domain in full, completed from reference TRBV7-6 and TRBJ1-6, reads GAGVSQSPRYKVTKRGQDVALRCDPISGHVSLYWYRQALGQGPEFLTYFNYEAQQDKSGLPNDRFSAERPEGSISTLTIQRTEQRDSAMYRCASSLAGQGGSPLHFGNGTRLTVT.

Here the CDR3 reads CASSARDRSYEQYF. CDR3 DNA sequence: TGCGCCAGCAGCGCCCGGGACAGGAGCTACGAGCAGTACTTC. The V gene is TRBV4-1, the J gene TRBJ2-7; TRBD1 agrees at 8 bases. Germline CDR1 MGHRA, CDR2 YSYEKL. V was pared by 5 bases and J by 3 bases, with 6 bases of the junction left unmatched. The CDR3 sequence is 14 residues long.